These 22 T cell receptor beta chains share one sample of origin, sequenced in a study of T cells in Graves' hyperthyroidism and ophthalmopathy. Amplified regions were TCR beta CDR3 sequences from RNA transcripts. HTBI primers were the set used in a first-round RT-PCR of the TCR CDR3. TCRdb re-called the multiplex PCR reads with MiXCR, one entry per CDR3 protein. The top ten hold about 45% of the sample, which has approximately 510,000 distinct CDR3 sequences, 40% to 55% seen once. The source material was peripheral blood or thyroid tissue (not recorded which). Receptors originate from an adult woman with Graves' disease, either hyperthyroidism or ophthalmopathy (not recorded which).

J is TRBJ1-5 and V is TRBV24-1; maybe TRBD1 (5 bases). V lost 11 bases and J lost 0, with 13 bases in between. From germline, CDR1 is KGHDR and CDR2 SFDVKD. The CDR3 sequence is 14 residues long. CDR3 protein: CAIGTEHSNQPQHF. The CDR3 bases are TGTGCCATTGGGACTGAACATAGCAATCAGCCCCAGCATTTT.

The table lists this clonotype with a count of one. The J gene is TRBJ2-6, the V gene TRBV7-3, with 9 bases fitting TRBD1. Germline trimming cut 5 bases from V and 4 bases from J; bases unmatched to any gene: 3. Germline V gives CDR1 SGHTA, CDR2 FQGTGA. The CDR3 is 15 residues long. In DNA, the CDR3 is TGTGCCAGCAGCCACGGGACAGGGGGGGCCAACGTCCTGACTTTC. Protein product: CASSHGTGGANVLTF.

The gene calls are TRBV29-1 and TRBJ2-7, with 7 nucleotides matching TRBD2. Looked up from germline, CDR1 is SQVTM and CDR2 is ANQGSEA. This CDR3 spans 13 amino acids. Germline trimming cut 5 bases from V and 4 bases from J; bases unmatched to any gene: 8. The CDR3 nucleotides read TGCAGCGTTTGGGCTAGCGGTTTATACGAGCAGTACTTC. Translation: CSVWASGLYEQYF.

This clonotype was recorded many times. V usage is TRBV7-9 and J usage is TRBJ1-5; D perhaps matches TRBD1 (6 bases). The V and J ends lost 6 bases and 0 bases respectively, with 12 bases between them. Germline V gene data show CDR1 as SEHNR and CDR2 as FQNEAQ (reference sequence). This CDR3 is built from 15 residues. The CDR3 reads CASSPKGDSNQPQHF. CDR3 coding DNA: TGTGCCAGCAGTCCTAAGGGGGATAGCAATCAGCCCCAGCATTTT.

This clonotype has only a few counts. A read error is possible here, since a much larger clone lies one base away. CDR3 in DNA: TGTGCCATCAGTGGGACAGAGAATGAAAAACTGTTTTTT. This encodes CAISGTENEKLFF. The rearrangement joins TRBV10-3 to TRBJ1-4; possibly TRBD1 for D (6 bases). Germline lookup yields CDR1 ENHRY and CDR2 SYGVKD. The CDR3 is 13 amino acids. Trimming took 4 bases from V and 5 from J, leaving 8 bases between them.

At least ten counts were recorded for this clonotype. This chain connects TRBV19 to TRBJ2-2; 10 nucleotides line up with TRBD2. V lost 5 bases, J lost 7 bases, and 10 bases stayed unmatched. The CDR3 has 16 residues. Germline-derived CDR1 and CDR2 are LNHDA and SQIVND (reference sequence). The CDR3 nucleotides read TGTGCCAGTAGTCCTAGCGGGAGTAAAGGAAACGGGGAGCTGTTTTTT. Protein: CASSPSGSKGNGELFF.

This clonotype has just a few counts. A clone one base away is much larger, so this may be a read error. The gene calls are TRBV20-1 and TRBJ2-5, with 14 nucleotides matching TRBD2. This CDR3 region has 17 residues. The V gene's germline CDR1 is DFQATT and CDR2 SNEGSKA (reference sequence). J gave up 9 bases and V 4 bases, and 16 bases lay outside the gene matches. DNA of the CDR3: TGCAGTGCTACAATCCTGGGACTAGCGGGAGTAGAGGAGGCCCAGTACTTC. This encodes CSATILGLAGVEEAQYF.

CDR3 nucleotides: TGCAGTGCCAGCAGGGGAGCGGGACGCCACTACGAGCAGTACTTC. This translates into CSASRGAGRHYEQYF. The chain combines TRBV20-1 with TRBJ2-7, with D maybe TRBD2 (7 bases). CDR1 is DFQATT and CDR2 is SNEGSKA in the germline V gene (reference sequence). This CDR3 region has 15 residues. Trimming took off 6 bases at V and 3 bases at J, with 21 bases between the two ends.

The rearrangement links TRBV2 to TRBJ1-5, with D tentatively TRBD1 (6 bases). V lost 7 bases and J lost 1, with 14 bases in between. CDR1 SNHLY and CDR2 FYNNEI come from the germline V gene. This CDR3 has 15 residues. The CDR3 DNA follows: TGTGCCAGCATCGGCGAAGGGGGAAGCAATCAGCCCCAGCATTTT. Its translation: CASIGEGGSNQPQHF. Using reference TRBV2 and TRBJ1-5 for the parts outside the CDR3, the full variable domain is EPEVTQTPSHQVTQMGQEVILRCVPISNHLYFYWYRQILGQKVEFLVSFYNNEISEKSEIFDDQFSVERPDGSNFTLKIRSTKLEDSAMYFCASIGEGGSNQPQHFGDGTRLSIL.

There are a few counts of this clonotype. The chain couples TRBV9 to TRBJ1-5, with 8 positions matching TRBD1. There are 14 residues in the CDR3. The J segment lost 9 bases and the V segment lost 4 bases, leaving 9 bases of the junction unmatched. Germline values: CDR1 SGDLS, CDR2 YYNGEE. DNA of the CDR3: TGTGCCAGCAGCCTAGGGACAGGTCCTCGGCCCCAGCATTTT. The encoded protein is CASSLGTGPRPQHF.

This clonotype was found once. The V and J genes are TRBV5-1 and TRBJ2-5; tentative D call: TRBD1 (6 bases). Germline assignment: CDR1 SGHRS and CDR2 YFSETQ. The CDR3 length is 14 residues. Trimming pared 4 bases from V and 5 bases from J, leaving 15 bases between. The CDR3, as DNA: TGCGCCAGCAGCGGTATGGGGGCAGGGGAGACCCAGTACTTC. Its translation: CASSGMGAGETQYF.

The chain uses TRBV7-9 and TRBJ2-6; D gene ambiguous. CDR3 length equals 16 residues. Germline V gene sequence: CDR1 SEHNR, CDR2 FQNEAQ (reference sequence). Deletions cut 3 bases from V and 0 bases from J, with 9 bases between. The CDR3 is CASSFRQISGANVLTF. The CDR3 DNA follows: TGTGCCAGCAGCTTTAGGCAGATCTCTGGGGCCAACGTCCTGACTTTC.

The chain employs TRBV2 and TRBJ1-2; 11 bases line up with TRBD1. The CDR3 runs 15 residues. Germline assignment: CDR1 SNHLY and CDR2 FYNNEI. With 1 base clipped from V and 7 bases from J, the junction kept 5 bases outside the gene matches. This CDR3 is CASSEGTGGLAGYTF. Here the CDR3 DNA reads TGTGCCAGCAGTGAAGGGACAGGGGGCCTCGCTGGCTACACCTTC.

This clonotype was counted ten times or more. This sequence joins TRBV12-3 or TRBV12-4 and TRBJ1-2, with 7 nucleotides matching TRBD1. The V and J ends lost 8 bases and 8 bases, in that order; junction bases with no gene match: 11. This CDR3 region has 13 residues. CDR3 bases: TGTGCCAGCCTCCCCCCGGGACAGTTGGGCTACACCTTC. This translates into CASLPPGQLGYTF.

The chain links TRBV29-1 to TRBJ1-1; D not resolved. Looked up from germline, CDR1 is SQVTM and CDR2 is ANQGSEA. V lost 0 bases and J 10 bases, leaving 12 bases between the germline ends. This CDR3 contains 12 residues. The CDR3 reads CSVEDFRFVAFF. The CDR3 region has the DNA TGCAGCGTTGAAGATTTTCGGTTCGTAGCTTTCTTT.

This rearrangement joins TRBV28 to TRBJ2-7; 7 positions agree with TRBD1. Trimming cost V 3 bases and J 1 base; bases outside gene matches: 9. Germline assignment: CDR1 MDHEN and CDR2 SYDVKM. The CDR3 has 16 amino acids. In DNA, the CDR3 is TGTGCCAGCAGTTTTACCTGGGACAGCCTTTCCTACGAGCAGTACTTC. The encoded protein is CASSFTWDSLSYEQYF.

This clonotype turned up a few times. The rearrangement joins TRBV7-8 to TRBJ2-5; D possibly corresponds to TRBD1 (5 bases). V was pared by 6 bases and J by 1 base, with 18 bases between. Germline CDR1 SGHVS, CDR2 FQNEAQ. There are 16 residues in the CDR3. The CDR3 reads CASRRNSHRIQETQYF. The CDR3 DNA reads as TGTGCCAGCAGACGAAACAGCCACAGGATCCAAGAGACCCAGTACTTC.

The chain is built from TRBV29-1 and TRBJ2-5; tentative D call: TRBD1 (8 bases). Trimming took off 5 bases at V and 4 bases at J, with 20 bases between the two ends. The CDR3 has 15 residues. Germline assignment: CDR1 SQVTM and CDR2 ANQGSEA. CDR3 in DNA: TGCAGCGTTAGGCCCTCACAGGGGGGGGGAGAGACCCAGTACTTC. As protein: CSVRPSQGGGETQYF. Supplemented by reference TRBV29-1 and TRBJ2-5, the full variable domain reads SAVISQKPSRDICQRGTSLTIQCQVDSQVTMMFWYRQQPGQSLTLIATANQGSEATYESGFVIDKFPISRPNLTFSTLTVSNMSPEDSSIYLCSVRPSQGGGETQYFGPGTRLLVL.

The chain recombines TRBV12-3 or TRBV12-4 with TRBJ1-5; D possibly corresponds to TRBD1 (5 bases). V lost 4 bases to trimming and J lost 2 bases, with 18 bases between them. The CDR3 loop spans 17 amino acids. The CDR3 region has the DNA TGTGCCAGCAGTTCCCGGGACTTTTCTTGGGGCAATCAGCCCCAGCATTTT. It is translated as CASSSRDFSWGNQPQHF.

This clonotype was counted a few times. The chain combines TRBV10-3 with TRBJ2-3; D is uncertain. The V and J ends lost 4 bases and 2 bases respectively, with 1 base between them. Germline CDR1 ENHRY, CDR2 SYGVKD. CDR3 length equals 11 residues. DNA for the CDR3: TGTGCCATCAGTGTCACAGATACGCAGTATTTT. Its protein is CAISVTDTQYF.

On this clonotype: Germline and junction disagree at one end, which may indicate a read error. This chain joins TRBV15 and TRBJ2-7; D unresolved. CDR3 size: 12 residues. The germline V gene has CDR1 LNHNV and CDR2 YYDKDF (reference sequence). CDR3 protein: CATSRDLMTALF. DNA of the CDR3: TGTGCCACCAGCAGAGATTTGATGACCGCATTGTTC.

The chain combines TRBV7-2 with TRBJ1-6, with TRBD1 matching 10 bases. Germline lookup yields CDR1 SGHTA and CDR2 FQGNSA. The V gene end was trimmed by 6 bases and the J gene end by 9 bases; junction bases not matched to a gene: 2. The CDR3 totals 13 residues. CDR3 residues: CASRRTGGSPLHF. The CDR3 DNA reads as TGTGCCAGCAGGAGGACAGGGGGTTCACCCCTCCACTTT.